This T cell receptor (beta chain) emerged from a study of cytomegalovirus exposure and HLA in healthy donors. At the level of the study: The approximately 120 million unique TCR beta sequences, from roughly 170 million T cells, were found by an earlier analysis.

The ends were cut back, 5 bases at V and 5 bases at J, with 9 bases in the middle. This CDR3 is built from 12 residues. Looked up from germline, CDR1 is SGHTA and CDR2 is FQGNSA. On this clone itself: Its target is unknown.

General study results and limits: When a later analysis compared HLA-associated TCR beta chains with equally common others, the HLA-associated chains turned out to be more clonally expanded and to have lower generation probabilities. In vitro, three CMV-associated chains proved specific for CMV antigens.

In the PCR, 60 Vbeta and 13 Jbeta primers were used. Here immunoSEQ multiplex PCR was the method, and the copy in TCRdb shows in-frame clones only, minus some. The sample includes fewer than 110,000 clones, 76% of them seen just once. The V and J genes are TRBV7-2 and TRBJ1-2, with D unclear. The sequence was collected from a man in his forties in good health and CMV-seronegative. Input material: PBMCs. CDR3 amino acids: CASSLNSYGYTF. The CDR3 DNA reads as TGTGCCAGCAGCCTTAATAGTTATGGCTACACCTTC.